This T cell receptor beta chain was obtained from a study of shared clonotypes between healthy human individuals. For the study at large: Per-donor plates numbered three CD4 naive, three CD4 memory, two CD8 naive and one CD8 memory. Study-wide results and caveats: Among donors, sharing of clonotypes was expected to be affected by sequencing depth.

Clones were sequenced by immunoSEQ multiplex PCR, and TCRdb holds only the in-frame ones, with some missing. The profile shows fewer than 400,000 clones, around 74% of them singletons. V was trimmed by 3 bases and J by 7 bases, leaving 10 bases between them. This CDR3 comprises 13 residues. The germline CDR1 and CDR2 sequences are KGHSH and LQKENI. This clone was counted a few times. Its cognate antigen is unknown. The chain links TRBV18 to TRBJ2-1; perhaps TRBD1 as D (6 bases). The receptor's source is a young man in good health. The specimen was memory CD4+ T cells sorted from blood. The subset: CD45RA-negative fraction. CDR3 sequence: CASSPLDRNEQFF. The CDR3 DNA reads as TGTGCCAGCTCACCCCTCGACAGGAATGAGCAGTTCTTC.